The clone carrying this T cell receptor (beta chain) was counted ten times or more. Molecular barcoding with unique molecular identifiers was used for the TCRbeta library. TCRdb re-called the PCR reads with MiXCR, one entry per CDR3 protein. The data hold some 600,000 distinct CDR3 sequences, with about 15% observed a single time. The CDR3 totals 16 residues. V gave up 0 bases and J gave up 5 bases; unmatched junction bases: 7. Germline loops: CDR1 SQVTM, CDR2 ANQGSEA. The data originate from a study of T-cell reconstitution after alpha-beta-depleted transplantation in children. This clonotype was sampled from a human donor who donated a stem cell graft to a child with acute myeloid leukemia. V usage is TRBV29-1 and J usage is TRBJ1-4; 9 nucleotides line up with TRBD1. The material was PBMCs from the stem cell graft donor, obtained from the stem cell graft. CDR3 loop: CSVEDRVGTGNEKLFF. The CDR3 nucleotides read TGCAGCGTTGAAGATCGTGTGGGGACAGGGAATGAAAAACTGTTTTTT.